This T cell receptor (beta chain) was sequenced during a study of T cell responses to AZD1222 COVID-19 vaccine. Across the whole study: Analysis merged second doses at about 4 or about 12 weeks. Regarding the study as a whole: The donor cohort was predominantly white British with a female majority, and clonal diversity may have been underestimated.

Points on this clone: Its antigen is still unknown.

Generated by immunoSEQ multiplex PCR, the TCRdb table keeps only in-frame clones and is missing some. The repertoire holds 150,000 to 200,000 clones, with approximately 94% as singletons. The starting material was peripheral blood, obtained on day 0 of AZD1222 vaccination. The receptor was derived from an adult in good health.

In nucleotides, the CDR3 is TGCGCCAGCAGCTTACCCGGGACAGGGATGTCCTACGAGCAGTACTTC. As protein: CASSLPGTGMSYEQYF. This chain connects TRBV5-1 to TRBJ2-7; 9 bases agree with TRBD1. The CDR3 has 16 residues. Germline V gene sequence: CDR1 SGHRS, CDR2 YFSETQ. The V segment lost 2 bases and the J segment 1 base; nucleotides outside the gene matches: 7.